This TCR beta chain originates from a study of technical replicates of blood from a few donors. Trimming cost V 6 bases and J 6 bases; bases outside gene matches: 2. This CDR3 spans 11 amino acids. Germline V CDR1 and CDR2: WNHNN, SYGVQD (reference sequence). Profiling relied on immunoSEQ multiplex PCR, and the TCRdb table lists in-frame clones only, not all of them. The data show tens of thousands of clones, roughly 93% seen once. This sequence joins TRBV10-1 and TRBJ2-7, with 7 bases that match TRBD1. Sample: T cells isolated from PBMCs. This receptor was identified in a human donor in good health. CDR3 loop: CASRGDSEQYF. CDR3 DNA: TGCGCCAGCAGAGGGGACAGCGAGCAGTACTTC.